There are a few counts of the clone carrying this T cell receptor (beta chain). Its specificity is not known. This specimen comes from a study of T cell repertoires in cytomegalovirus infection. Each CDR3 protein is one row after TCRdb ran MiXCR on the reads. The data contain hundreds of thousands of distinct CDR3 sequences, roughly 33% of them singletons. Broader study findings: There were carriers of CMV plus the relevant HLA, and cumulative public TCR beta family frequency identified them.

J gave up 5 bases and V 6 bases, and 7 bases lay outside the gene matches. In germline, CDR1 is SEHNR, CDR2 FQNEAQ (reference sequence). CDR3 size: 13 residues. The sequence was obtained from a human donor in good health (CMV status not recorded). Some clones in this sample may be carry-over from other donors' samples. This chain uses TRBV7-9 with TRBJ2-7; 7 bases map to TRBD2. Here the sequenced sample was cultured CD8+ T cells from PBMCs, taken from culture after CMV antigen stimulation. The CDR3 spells CASSWEGLHEQYF. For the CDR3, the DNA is TGTGCCAGCAGTTGGGAGGGTCTACACGAGCAGTACTTC.